This T cell receptor (beta chain) was sequenced for a study of T cells after yellow fever vaccination. Only a few counts were recorded for this clonotype. Antigen specificity is unknown. Via MiXCR, TCRdb re-called the 5' RACE reads, giving one row per CDR3 protein. The sample carries some 240,000 distinct CDR3 sequences, roughly 5.2% recorded once. Study-wide points: Among primary-vaccination clones, most reappeared after the booster, at approximately 96% for CD4 and around 91% for CD8.

The V gene's germline CDR1 is SGHRS and CDR2 YFSETQ. The CDR3 consists of 14 residues. V lost 6 bases and J lost 3, with 12 bases in between. The sequence came from a man in his late teens or twenties who received the YFV17D yellow fever vaccine. V usage is TRBV5-1 and J usage is TRBJ1-4; D is perhaps TRBD1 (6 bases). Sequenced here: CD4+ T cells sorted from PBMCs, sampled on the day of the yellow fever booster vaccination. Here the CDR3 reads CASTRDNSNEKLFF. CDR3 bases: TGCGCCAGCACCCGGGACAACTCTAATGAAAAACTGTTTTTT.